The rows below give T cell receptor beta chains drawn from one sample of a study of T cell changes during pregnancy in multiple sclerosis. The assay was immunoSEQ multiplex PCR, and TCRdb's table has in-frame clones only and misses some. The sample contains 45,000 to 50,000 clones, 94% of which appear only once. The source was CD8+ T cells from peripheral blood mononuclear cells, collected in the first trimester of pregnancy. The receptor source for this set is a female donor with multiple sclerosis, enrolled in a pregnancy study. Both conserved end residues are part of each CDR3. D genes are given only for firm matches.

V: TRBV2; D: TRBD1; CDR3: CARQGQGYEQYF
V: TRBV5-4; D: -; CDR3: CASSPGSYNEQFF
V: TRBV21-1; D: -; CDR3: CASSKTWGGLGTDTQYF
V: TRBV7-9; D: -; CDR3: CASSQGGGYGYTF
V: TRBV4-2; D: TRBD2; CDR3: CASSQDWEAGSTDTQYF
V: TRBV12-5; D: -; CDR3: CASGLTGDYYNSPLHF
V: TRBV30; D: -; CDR3: CAWSLQGSRYNEQFF
V: TRBV27; D: -; CDR3: CASSLSADSLYGATF
V: TRBV4-1; D: TRBD2; CDR3: CASSDRTTSGRDEQFF
V: TRBV4-1; D: -; CDR3: CASSLEATYNEQFF
V: TRBV15; D: -; CDR3: CATSLDRRGRNEQYF
V: TRBV28; D: TRBD1; CDR3: CASSLDRGRAGELFF
V: TRBV10-3; D: -; CDR3: CAISDKYFGVTATEAFF
V: TRBV15; D: -; CDR3: CATQGTSDSGNTIYF
V: TRBV4-1; D: -; CDR3: CASSSHSSNTGELFF
V: TRBV21-1; D: -; CDR3: CASRKTSGASSTDTQYF
V: TRBV23-1; D: TRBD2; CDR3: CASSPSGSSYNEQFF
V: TRBV11-2; D: -; CDR3: CASSLLEGATGELFF
V: TRBV11-3; D: -; CDR3: CASSLANFIAKNIQYF
V: TRBV5-4; D: -; CDR3: CASSSPLRSEEGTDTQYF
V: TRBV7-3; D: TRBD2; CDR3: CASSLGTSGSNEQFF
V: TRBV11-2; D: TRBD2; CDR3: CASSLVGGGAEQYF
V: TRBV6-5; D: TRBD1; CDR3: CASSPRQGVQPQHF
V: TRBV30; D: -; CDR3: CAWHGRAEAFF
V: TRBV27; D: -; CDR3: CASSFSLFEAFF
V: TRBV7-8; D: -; CDR3: CASSSFVREHSNQPQHF
V: TRBV19; D: TRBD1; CDR3: CASSPGQASYEQYF
V: TRBV29-1; D: -; CDR3: CSVEPRSGELFF
V: TRBV2; D: -; CDR3: CASSGSSTVPNTGELFF
V: TRBV27; D: TRBD2; CDR3: CASSGLAGESYEQYF
V: TRBV7-9; D: -; CDR3: CASSVDIGRANYGYTF
V: TRBV30; D: -; CDR3: CAWSPGPGGRTNEKLFF
V: TRBV4-1; D: -; CDR3: CASSLRDSRSGNTIYF
V: TRBV4-3; D: -; CDR3: CASSPGLLLNTEAFF
V: TRBV7-8; D: TRBD2; CDR3: CASSPTKTSGPYNEQFF
V: TRBV13; D: -; CDR3: CASSPEQGRGGYTF
V: TRBV25-1; D: TRBD2; CDR3: CASSVTSGGEDSYEQYF
V: TRBV27; D: TRBD2; CDR3: CASSLIGGRVMGLLENEQFF
V: TRBV4-3; D: -; CDR3: CASSQDGGGASTEAFF
V: TRBV9; D: TRBD1; CDR3: CASSAGTGRNNEQFF
V: TRBV4-1; D: -; CDR3: CASSHREGRRTEAFF
V: TRBV4-1; D: -; CDR3: CASSHIKAATNEKLFF
V: TRBV4-2; D: -; CDR3: CASSQDPTYEQYF
V: TRBV9; D: -; CDR3: CASGPRWMNTEAFF
V: TRBV10-3; D: TRBD1; CDR3: CAISGTGVDTGELFF